This T cell receptor (beta chain) comes out of a study of blood T cells in healthy people across ages. Study conclusions and caveats: Significant beta diversity loss was already apparent by age 40, declining roughly linearly. PBMCs were not sorted, which prevented a conclusive comparison of naive versus antigen-experienced cells.

The study isolated at least 6 million PBMCs from each sample. No fewer than 6 micrograms of total RNA were isolated from every sample. A second PCR, run for roughly 7 to 11 cycles, used a sample-barcoded 5' primer plus a J-beta primer mix. TCRdb recomputed calls from the 5' RACE reads with MiXCR, one row per CDR3 protein. The sample contains around 500,000 distinct CDR3 sequences, around 50% of which appear only once. In the case of this clonotype: The antigen remains unidentified.

The CDR3 is made up of 15 amino acids. With 4 bases removed from V and 6 bases from J, the gap between germline ends came to 18 bases. Germline CDR1 is SGHRS and CDR2 is YFSETQ. Material for sequencing was blood. This TCR was sampled from a man of 80 years or more in good health. The chain carries TRBV5-1 and TRBJ2-3; either TRBD1 or TRBD2 may supply D (6 bases each). Written as DNA, the CDR3 is TGCGCCAGCAGCCTATCCGGGGGCAGCGGCGATACGCAGTATTTT. Residues: CASSLSGGSGDTQYF. The full variable domain, its missing parts supplied by reference TRBV5-1 and TRBJ2-3, is KAGVTQTPRYLIKTRGQQVTLSCSPISGHRSVSWYQQTPGQGLQFLFEYFSETQRNKGNFPGRFSGRQFSNSRSEMNVSTLELGDSALYLCASSLSGGSGDTQYFGPGTRLTVL.